The entry below describes one TCR beta chain. The antigen remains undetermined. CDR1 is LNHDA, CDR2 SQIVND, per germline (reference sequence). The CDR3 is 15 residues long. V shed 1 base and J 7 bases; nucleotides not matched to a gene: 5. PCR primers comprised 60 Vbeta and 13 Jbeta primers. Repertoires were generated with immunoSEQ multiplex PCR, while TCRdb's copy carries only in-frame clones and drops some. Of more than 80,000 clones listed, approximately 72% are singletons. The entry originates in a study of cytomegalovirus exposure and HLA in healthy donors. Across the study: Caucasian-associated ancestry cluster membership applied to approximately 80% of several hundred genotyped donors.

Overall study findings and caveats: In a later analysis, about 17,000 TCR beta sequences were associated with HLA alleles at 0.05 false discovery rate. The later analysis indicated that the majority of CMV-associated TCR beta chains appeared HLA-restricted. Serostatus for CMV was the only available immune exposure information.

The receptor was derived from a female donor in good health and CMV-seropositive. Specimen: PBMCs. The genes are TRBV19 and TRBJ2-1; 9 bases are a match to TRBD2. CDR3: CASSIGSGRRNEQFF. CDR3 coding DNA: TGTGCCAGTAGTATAGGCAGCGGGAGGAGGAATGAGCAGTTCTTC. The full variable domain, rest sourced from reference TRBV19 and TRBJ2-1, is DGGITQSPKYLFRKEGQNVTLSCEQNLNHDAMYWYRQDPGQGLRLIYYSQIVNDFQKGDIAEGYSVSREKKESFPLTVTSAQKNPTAFYLCASSIGSGRRNEQFFGPGTRLTVL.